Following are 9 T cell receptor beta chains from one sample sequenced in a study of tumor-infiltrating lymphocytes in primary liver carcinoma. With a constant-region primer, TCR beta cDNA was made from approximately 520 ng of total RNA. Amplification in three nested multiplex PCR rounds with slightly modified ARM-PCR gave rise to TCR beta libraries. TRBV1-TRBV30 forward primers paired with a C-beta reverse primer were used in the first two PCR rounds, which ran roughly 9 cycles each. Each CDR3 protein is one row after TCRdb ran MiXCR on the multiplex PCR reads. The sample includes about 320,000 distinct CDR3 sequences, 65% of them seen just once. It was unsorted whole blood that yielded blood RNA, and germline DNA was also extracted. Sequenced: peripheral blood. All receptors derive from a man aged 35 to 55 with primary liver carcinoma and hepatitis B virus infection.

This clonotype has at least ten counts. The gene calls are TRBV4-2 and TRBJ1-2; maybe TRBD1 (5 bases). Germline assignment: CDR1 LGHNA and CDR2 YNFKEQ. Trimming took off 4 bases at V and 6 bases at J, with 15 bases between the two ends. The CDR3 is made up of 14 amino acids. CDR3 protein: CASSPGLGDDGYTF. CDR3 nucleotides: TGTGCCAGCAGCCCGGGACTGGGGGATGATGGCTACACCTTC.

With respect to this clonotype: Just one base apart from a much larger clone, this may be a read error. The V and J genes are TRBV6-2 or TRBV6-3 and TRBJ2-7; no clear D gene. Germline CDR1 reads MNHEY; CDR2 reads SVGEGT. There are 11 residues in the CDR3. The CDR3 protein is CASSDFYELYF. Here the CDR3 DNA reads TGTGCCAGCAGTGATTTCTACGAGCTGTACTTC.

A word on this clonotype: This could be a read error, since a much larger clone is one nucleotide away. The chain combines TRBV10-2 with TRBJ2-7, with D unresolved. CDR3 length: 11 amino acids. Looked up from germline, CDR1 is WSHSY and CDR2 is SAAADI. The CDR3 DNA sequence: TGCACCAGCAGTGAGTCTTACGAGCAGTACTTC. Its protein is CTSSESYEQYF.

About this clonotype: Relative to the germline gene, one junction end is altered; a read error may explain this. The chain links TRBV5-1 to TRBJ2-5, with a tentative D call TRBD1 (6 bases). The length of the CDR3 is 13 residues. CDR1 and CDR2 (germline): SGHRS, YFSETQ. The CDR3 DNA sequence: TGTGCCAGCAGCTTAGACAGGCTGTGGACCCAGTACTTC. The encoded protein is CASSLDRLWTQYF.

This clonotype showed up many times. The chain uses TRBV6-5 and TRBJ1-2; D unresolved. Germline CDR1 MNHEY, CDR2 SVGAGI. Trimming pared 5 bases from V and 1 base from J, leaving 11 bases between. The CDR3 has 14 residues. Here the CDR3 DNA reads TGTGCCAGCAGTCCTACATGGAATAACTATGGCTACACCTTC. Encoded protein: CASSPTWNNYGYTF.

Comment on this clonotype: This CDR3 fails to terminate in the conserved phenylalanine or tryptophan, so it likely reflects a read error. This chain connects TRBV11-1 to TRBJ2-3; D is possibly TRBD1 or TRBD2 (5 bases each). The germline gives CDR1 SGHAT, CDR2 FQDESV (reference sequence). There are 16 residues in the CDR3. The DNA of the CDR3 is TGTGCTAGCAGCTCCCGGGACCCGCTCCCCACAGATACGCAGTATTTG. This gives the protein CASSSRDPLPTDTQYL.

This clonotype was seen only a few times. The chain links TRBV6-5 to TRBJ1-1; TRBD1 aligns across 8 bases. V was clipped by 8 bases and J by 0 bases; unmatched bases: 8. The V gene's germline CDR1 is MNHEY and CDR2 SVGAGI. The CDR3 extends over 15 amino acids. In nucleotides, the CDR3 is TGTGCCAGCTATGGTCCAGGGGGCATGAACACTGAAGCTTTCTTT. This translates into CASYGPGGMNTEAFF.

This clonotype was observed a handful of times. This chain connects TRBV7-8 to TRBJ1-1; 10 positions match TRBD1. The CDR3 has 16 residues. Unmatched junction bases numbered 17, after V lost 5 bases and J lost 11 bases. The V gene's germline CDR1 is SGHVS and CDR2 FQNEAQ. As DNA, the CDR3 is TGTGCCAGCAGCATGACAGGGGGCGCGAACTTCCGAGCGGCTTTCTTT. This codes for CASSMTGGANFRAAFF.

The rearrangement joins TRBV5-1 to TRBJ2-7, with 10 bases matching TRBD1. The CDR3 loop spans 14 amino acids. Germline V gene sequence: CDR1 SGHRS, CDR2 YFSETQ. Trimming cost V 4 bases and J 7 bases; bases outside gene matches: 8. CDR3 sequence: CASSLILDRGEQYF. The CDR3 DNA reads TGCGCCAGCAGCCTAATCTTGGACAGGGGGGAGCAGTACTTC.